The next 12 T cell receptor beta chains were all read from a single sample in a study of T cell repertoires in cytomegalovirus infection. TCRdb ran MiXCR on the reads and lists one entry per CDR3 protein. The sample yields some 940,000 distinct CDR3 sequences, 31% seen once. These receptors have no known antigen. Sequenced material: cultured CD8+ T cells from PBMCs, taken from culture after CMV antigen stimulation. These receptors were taken from a human donor in good health (CMV status not recorded). Some clones in this sample may be carry-over from other donors' samples.

V is TRBV25-1 and J is TRBJ2-7, with D perhaps matching TRBD1 (6 bases). V was cut by 4 bases and J by 3 bases, with 10 bases left in between. The germline V gene has CDR1 MGHDK and CDR2 SYGVNS. The CDR3 sequence is 13 residues long. This chain's CDR3 is CASSGDTHYEQYF. CDR3 in DNA: TGTGCCAGCAGTGGGGACACCCACTACGAGCAGTACTTC.

The chain combines TRBV24-1 with TRBJ2-5; 7 nucleotides agree with TRBD1. The germline V gene has CDR1 KGHDR and CDR2 SFDVKD. The CDR3 contains 15 residues. The V segment lost 2 bases and the J segment 5 bases; nucleotides outside the gene matches: 7. The CDR3: CATSDSARGYETQYF. The CDR3 DNA is TGTGCCACCAGTGATTCCGCCAGGGGGTATGAGACCCAGTACTTC.

This clonotype has a handful of counts. The rearrangement links TRBV28 to TRBJ1-6, with 9 bases aligning to TRBD1. Germline V gene sequence: CDR1 MDHEN, CDR2 SYDVKM. The CDR3 loop spans 15 amino acids. With V trimmed by 7 bases and J by 9 bases, 10 bases remained unmatched. CDR3 residues: CASKPLRDRASPLHF. The CDR3 nucleotides are TGTGCCAGCAAACCCCTCCGGGACAGGGCTTCACCCCTCCACTTT.

In this sample, this clonotype turned up many times. The genes are TRBV12-3 or TRBV12-4 and TRBJ1-2, with TRBD1 identical over 9 bases. CDR3 length equals 14 residues. Trimming removed 6 bases from V and 4 bases from J; junction bases left unmatched: 6. The CDR3 nucleotides are TGTGCCAGCAGAACCGGGACAGGGCTCTATGGCTACACCTTC. Residues: CASRTGTGLYGYTF.

This clonotype was counted a few times. The chain joins TRBV4-1 to TRBJ2-3, with 7 nucleotides matching TRBD2. Germline V CDR1 and CDR2: MGHRA, YSYEKL. V shed 0 bases and J 0 bases; nucleotides not matched to a gene: 12. The CDR3 is 19 residues long. CDR3 bases: TGCGCCAGCAGCCAAGAGGGACTACCGGAATCCTCTAGCACAGATACGCAGTATTTT. Translating it yields CASSQEGLPESSSTDTQYF.

The rearrangement links TRBV5-4 to TRBJ1-1; TRBD1 aligns across 9 bases. Germline loops: CDR1 SGHNT, CDR2 YYREEE (reference sequence). Unmatched junction bases numbered 11, after V lost 2 bases and J lost 6 bases. The CDR3 loop spans 16 amino acids. CDR3 bases: TGTGCCAGCAGCTTACCGGGACAGGGATTGGGAGCTGAAGCTTTCTTT. Translation: CASSLPGQGLGAEAFF.

A note on this clonotype: The conserved phenylalanine or tryptophan is not found at the CDR3 terminus, so this likely reflects a read error. This rearrangement joins TRBV12-5 to TRBJ2-3, with TRBD2 identical over 7 bases. Trimming took 6 bases from V and 6 from J; bases not matched to a gene: 6. Germline V gives CDR1 LGHNT, CDR2 FRNRAP. The CDR3 sequence is 13 residues long. CDR3 nucleotide sequence: TGTGCTAGTGGAGAGACTAGCATTGATACGCAGTATTCT. This gives the protein CASGETSIDTQYS.

V gene TRBV19 combines with J gene TRBJ1-5; 7 bases match TRBD1. Germline V lookup: CDR1 LNHDA, CDR2 SQIVND (reference sequence). This CDR3 has 14 amino acids. V dropped 5 bases and J dropped 7; count of bases not matched to a gene: 8. The CDR3 DNA sequence: TGTGCCAGTAGTGCGATAACAGGGGTCCAGCCCCAGCATTTT. As protein: CASSAITGVQPQHF.

The chain uses TRBV6-2 or TRBV6-3 and TRBJ2-7; 10 bases match TRBD1. After removal of 0 bases from V and 3 bases from J, the junction contained 2 bases not matched to a gene. Germline V gene lookup returns CDR1 MNHEY and CDR2 SVGEGT. CDR3 size: 15 residues. The CDR3 region has the DNA TGTGCCAGCAGTTACTCGAGGGACAGGGGCTACGAGCAGTACTTC. Translating it yields CASSYSRDRGYEQYF.

About this clonotype itself: It may be a read error: a sequence one base away is much more abundant. The rearrangement links TRBV7-6 to TRBJ2-2, with 11 bases matching TRBD2. The germline V gene encodes CDR1 SGHVS and CDR2 FNYEAQ. The trim removed 3 bases at V and 12 bases at J, leaving 12 bases unmatched. The CDR3 sequence is 16 residues long. The CDR3 bases are TGTGCCAGCAGCTTCGGGACTAGCGGTGCCAGGGGGAAGCTGTTTTTT. Protein sequence: CASSFGTSGARGKLFF. The whole variable domain, filled in from reference TRBV7-6 and TRBJ2-2, reads GAGVSQSPRYKVTKRGQDVALRCDPISGHVSLYWYRQALGQGPEFLTYFNYEAQQDKSGLPNDRFSAERPEGSISTLTIQRTEQRDSAMYRCASSFGTSGARGKLFFGEGSRLTVL.

This rearrangement joins TRBV27 to TRBJ1-5, with TRBD1 matching over 12 bases. The CDR3 is made up of 18 amino acids. With 6 bases clipped from V and 0 bases from J, the junction kept 9 bases outside the gene matches. From germline, CDR1 is MNHEY and CDR2 SMNVEV (reference sequence). CDR3 sequence (DNA): TGTGCCAGCAGGCCCGGGACAGGGGGCCTCTATAGCAATCAGCCCCAGCATTTT. Translating gives CASRPGTGGLYSNQPQHF.

This clonotype turned up a few times. V is TRBV4-1 and J is TRBJ2-7, with 7 nucleotides matching TRBD2. Per germline, CDR1 MGHRA and CDR2 YSYEKL. This CDR3 spans 15 amino acids. The V and J ends lost 1 base and 3 bases, in that order; junction bases with no gene match: 6. Here the CDR3 reads CASSQVGGEGYEQYF. Written as DNA, the CDR3 is TGCGCCAGCAGCCAAGTGGGGGGGGAGGGCTACGAGCAGTACTTC.